The clone carrying this T cell receptor (beta chain) was counted a single time. The target antigen is unknown. The source of the sample is a study of CD4+ T cells in melanoma. Whole-study findings and limits: A reported correlation linked neoantigen-specific CD4+ T cells to CD8+, macrophage and B cell function.

Sequencing was performed with immunoSEQ multiplex PCR; in TCRdb, only in-frame clones are kept and a portion is missing. This table holds around 100,000 clones, roughly 90% found once. Germline CDR1 is SGHRS and CDR2 is YFSETQ. The V end lost 10 bases, the J end lost 5 bases, and 18 bases lay between the germline ends. The CDR3 consists of 13 residues. Sequencing input: peripheral blood. This chain connects TRBV5-1 to TRBJ1-2, with D unclear. This receptor was taken from a human donor with melanoma. The CDR3 sequence: CASQEVGSYGYTF. For the CDR3, the DNA is TGCGCCTCCCAAGAGGTAGGGTCGTATGGCTACACCTTC.